This T cell receptor beta chain was captured in a study of technical replicates of blood from a few donors. Repertoires were generated with immunoSEQ multiplex PCR, while TCRdb's copy carries only in-frame clones and drops some. The sample consists of more than 65,000 clones, 90% to 97% of them appearing once. There are 15 residues in the CDR3. V dropped 2 bases and J dropped 7 bases, with 14 bases sitting between them. Looked up from germline, CDR1 is MNHEY and CDR2 is SMNVEV (reference sequence). This receptor was taken from a human donor in good health. The chain employs TRBV27 and TRBJ2-2; a possible D gene is TRBD2 (6 bases). Material for sequencing was T cells isolated from PBMCs. CDR3: CASSLGGMRGGELFF. For the CDR3, the DNA is TGTGCCAGCAGTTTAGGAGGGATGAGGGGCGGGGAGCTGTTTTTT.